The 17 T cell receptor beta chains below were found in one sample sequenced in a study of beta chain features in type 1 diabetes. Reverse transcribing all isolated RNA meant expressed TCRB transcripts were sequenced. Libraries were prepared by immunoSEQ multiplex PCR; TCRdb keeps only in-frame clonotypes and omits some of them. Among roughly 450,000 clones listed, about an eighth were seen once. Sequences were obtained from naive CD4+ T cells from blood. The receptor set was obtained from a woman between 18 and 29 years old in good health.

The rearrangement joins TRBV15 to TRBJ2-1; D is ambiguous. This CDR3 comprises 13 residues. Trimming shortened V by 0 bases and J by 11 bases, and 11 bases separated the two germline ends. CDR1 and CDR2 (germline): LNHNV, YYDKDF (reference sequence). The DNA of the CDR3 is TGTGCCACCAGCAGAGAGTCCGACCGGCAGCAGTTCTTC. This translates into CATSRESDRQQFF.

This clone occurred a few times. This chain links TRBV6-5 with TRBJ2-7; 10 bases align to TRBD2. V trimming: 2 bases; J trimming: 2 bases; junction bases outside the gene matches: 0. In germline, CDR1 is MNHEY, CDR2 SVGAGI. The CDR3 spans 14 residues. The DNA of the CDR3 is TGTGCCAGCAGTTACGGGACTAGCGCCTACGAGCAGTACTTC. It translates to CASSYGTSAYEQYF.

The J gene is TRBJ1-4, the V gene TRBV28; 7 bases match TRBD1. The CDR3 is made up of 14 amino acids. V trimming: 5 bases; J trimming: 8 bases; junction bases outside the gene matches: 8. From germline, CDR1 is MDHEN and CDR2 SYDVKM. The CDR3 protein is CASSLGGQEEKLFF. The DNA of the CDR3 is TGTGCCAGCAGTCTAGGAGGACAGGAAGAAAAACTGTTTTTT.

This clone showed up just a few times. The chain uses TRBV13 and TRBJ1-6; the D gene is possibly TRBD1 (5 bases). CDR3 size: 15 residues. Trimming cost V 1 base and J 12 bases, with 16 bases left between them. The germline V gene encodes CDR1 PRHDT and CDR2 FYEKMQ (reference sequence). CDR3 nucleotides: TGTGCCAGCAGCTTAGCTGGGACCCCCGGGGTACCCCTCCACTTT. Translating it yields CASSLAGTPGVPLHF. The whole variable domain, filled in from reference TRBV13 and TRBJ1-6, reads AAGVIQSPRHLIKEKRETATLKCYPIPRHDTVYWYQQGPGQDPQFLISFYEKMQSDKGSIPDRFSAQQFSDYHSELNMSSLELGDSALYFCASSLAGTPGVPLHFGNGTRLTVT.

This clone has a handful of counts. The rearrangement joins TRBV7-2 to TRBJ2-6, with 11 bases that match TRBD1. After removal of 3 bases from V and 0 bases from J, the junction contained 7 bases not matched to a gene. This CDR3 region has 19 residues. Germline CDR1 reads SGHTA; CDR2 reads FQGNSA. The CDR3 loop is CASSFSGTGGSSGANVLTF. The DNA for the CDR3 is TGTGCCAGCAGCTTCTCCGGGACAGGGGGGAGCTCTGGGGCCAACGTCCTGACTTTC.

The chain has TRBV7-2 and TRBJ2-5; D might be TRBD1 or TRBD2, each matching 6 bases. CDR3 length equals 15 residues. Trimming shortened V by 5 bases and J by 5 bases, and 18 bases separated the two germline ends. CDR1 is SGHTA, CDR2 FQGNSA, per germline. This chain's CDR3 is CASSPEGQGRETQYF. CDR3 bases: TGTGCCAGCAGCCCAGAGGGGCAGGGGAGGGAGACCCAGTACTTC.

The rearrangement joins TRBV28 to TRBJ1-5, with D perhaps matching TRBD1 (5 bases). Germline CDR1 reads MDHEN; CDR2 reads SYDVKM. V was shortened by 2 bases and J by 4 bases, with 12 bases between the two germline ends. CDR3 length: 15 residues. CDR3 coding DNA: TGTGCCAGCAGTTTAGGGGGACGGGGGAATCAGCCCCAGCATTTT. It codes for CASSLGGRGNQPQHF. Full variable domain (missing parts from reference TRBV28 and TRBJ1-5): DVKVTQSSRYLVKRTGEKVFLECVQDMDHENMFWYRQDPGLGLRLIYFSYDVKMKEKGDIPEGYSVSREKKERFSLILESASTNQTSMYLCASSLGGRGNQPQHFGDGTRLSIL.

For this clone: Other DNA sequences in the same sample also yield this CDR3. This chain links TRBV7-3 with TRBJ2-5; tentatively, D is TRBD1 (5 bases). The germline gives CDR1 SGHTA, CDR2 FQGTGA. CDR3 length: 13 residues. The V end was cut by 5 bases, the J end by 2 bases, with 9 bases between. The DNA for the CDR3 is TGTGCCAGCAGCAGGGGCGTGCAAGAGACCCAGTACTTC. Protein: CASSRGVQETQYF.

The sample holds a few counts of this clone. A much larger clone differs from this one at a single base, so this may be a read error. The CDR3 DNA reads TGTGCCAGCAGCCAAGGGGGGACCCAGTACTTC. The encoded protein is CASSQGGTQYF. V gene TRBV14 combines with J gene TRBJ2-5; D remains ambiguous. Trimming took off 1 base at V and 7 bases at J, with 4 bases between the two ends. CDR1 SGHDN and CDR2 FVKESK come from the germline V gene. The CDR3 is 11 residues long.

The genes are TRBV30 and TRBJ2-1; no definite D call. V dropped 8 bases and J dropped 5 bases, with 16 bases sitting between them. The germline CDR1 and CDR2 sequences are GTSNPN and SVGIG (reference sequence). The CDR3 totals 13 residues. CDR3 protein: CAARRVQNNEQFF. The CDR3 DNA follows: TGTGCCGCAAGAAGGGTTCAAAACAATGAGCAGTTCTTC.

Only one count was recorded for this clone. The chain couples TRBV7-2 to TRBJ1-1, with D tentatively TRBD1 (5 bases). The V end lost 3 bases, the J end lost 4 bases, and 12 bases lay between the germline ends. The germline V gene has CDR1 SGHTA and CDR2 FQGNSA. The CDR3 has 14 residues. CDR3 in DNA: TGTGCCAGCAGCTTCACCCGGGGCTCCACTGAAGCTTTCTTT. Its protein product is CASSFTRGSTEAFF. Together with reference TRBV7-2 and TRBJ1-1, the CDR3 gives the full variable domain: GAGVSQSPSNKVTEKGKDVELRCDPISGHTALYWYRQSLGQGLEFLIYFQGNSAPDKSGLPSDRFSAERTGGSVSTLTIQRTQQEDSAVYLCASSFTRGSTEAFFGQGTRLTVV.

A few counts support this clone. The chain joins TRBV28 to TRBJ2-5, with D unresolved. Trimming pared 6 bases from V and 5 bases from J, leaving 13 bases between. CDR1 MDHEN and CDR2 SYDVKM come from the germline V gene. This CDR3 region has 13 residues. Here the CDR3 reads CASSFQEQETQYF. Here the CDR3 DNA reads TGTGCCAGCAGCTTCCAGGAACAGGAGACCCAGTACTTC.

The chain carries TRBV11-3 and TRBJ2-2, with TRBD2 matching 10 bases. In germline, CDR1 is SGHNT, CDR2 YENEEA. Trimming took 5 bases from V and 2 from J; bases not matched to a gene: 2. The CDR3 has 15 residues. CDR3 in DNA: TGTGCCAGCAGCACTAGCGGGATTAACACCGGGGAGCTGTTTTTT. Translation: CASSTSGINTGELFF. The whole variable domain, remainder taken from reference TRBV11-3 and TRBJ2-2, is EAGVVQSPRYKIIEKKQPVAFWCNPISGHNTLYWYLQNLGQGPELLIRYENEEAVDDSQLPKDRFSAERLKGVDSTLKIQPAELGDSAVYLCASSTSGINTGELFFGEGSRLTVL.

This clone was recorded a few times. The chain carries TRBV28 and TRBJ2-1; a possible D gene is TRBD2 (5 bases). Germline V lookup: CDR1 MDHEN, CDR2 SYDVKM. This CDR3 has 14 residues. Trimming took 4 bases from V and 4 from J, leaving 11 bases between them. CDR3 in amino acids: CASSYGGRYNEQFF. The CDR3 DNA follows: TGTGCCAGCAGTTATGGAGGTCGGTACAATGAGCAGTTCTTC.

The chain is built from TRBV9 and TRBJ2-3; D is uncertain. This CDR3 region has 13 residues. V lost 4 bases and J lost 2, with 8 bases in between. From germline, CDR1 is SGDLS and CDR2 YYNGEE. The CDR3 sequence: CASSRLITDTQYF. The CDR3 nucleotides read TGTGCCAGCAGCAGACTCATCACAGATACGCAGTATTTT. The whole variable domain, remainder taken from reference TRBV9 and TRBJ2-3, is DSGVTQTPKHLITATGQRVTLRCSPRSGDLSVYWYQQSLDQGLQFLIQYYNGEERAKGNILERFSAQQFPDLHSELNLSSLELGDSALYFCASSRLITDTQYFGPGTRLTVL.

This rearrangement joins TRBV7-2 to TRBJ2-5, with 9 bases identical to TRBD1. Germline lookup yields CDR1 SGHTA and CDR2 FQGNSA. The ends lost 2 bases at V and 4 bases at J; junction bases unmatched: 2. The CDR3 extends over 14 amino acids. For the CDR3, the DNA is TGTGCCAGCAGCTTAACAGGGGGCCTAGAGACCCAGTACTTC. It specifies CASSLTGGLETQYF.

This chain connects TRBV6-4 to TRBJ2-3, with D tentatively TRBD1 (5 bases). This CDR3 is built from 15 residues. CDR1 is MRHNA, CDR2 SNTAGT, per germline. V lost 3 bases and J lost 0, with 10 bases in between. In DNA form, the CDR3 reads TGTGCCAGCAGTGAAAGGGGATGGAGCACAGATACGCAGTATTTT. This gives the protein CASSERGWSTDTQYF.